These 32 T cell receptor beta chains share one sample of origin, sequenced in a study of vaccination effects on CD4 cells after COVID-19. TCRdb's table, derived via immunoSEQ multiplex PCR, lists solely in-frame clones and lacks some. The sample holds around 37,000 clones, roughly 79% seen once. When around nine days of culture had elapsed, CD4+ T cells were isolated. Antigens for these TCRs are unknown. This sample comprised CD4+ T cells from PBMCs cultured without peptide, obtained before COVID-19 vaccination. These receptors came from a human donor who received a COVID-19 vaccine.

CDR3 sequence reads: CASSLDWLKTRDEQYF. The CDR3 region has the DNA TGTGCCAGCAGTTTAGATTGGCTAAAAACCCGGGACGAGCAGTACTTC. The chain carries TRBV28 and TRBJ2-7; D remains unclear. The CDR3 spans 16 residues. Trimming shortened V by 2 bases and J by 5 bases, and 19 bases separated the two germline ends. Germline assignment: CDR1 MDHEN and CDR2 SYDVKM.

The V gene is TRBV9, the J gene TRBJ1-4, with D possibly being TRBD1 (5 bases). Germline V lookup: CDR1 SGDLS, CDR2 YYNGEE. The CDR3 sequence is 14 residues long. V was clipped by 2 bases and J by 5 bases, with 10 bases between them. The CDR3 spells CASSVGQGNEKLFF. The CDR3 coding sequence is TGTGCCAGCAGCGTGGGGCAGGGAAATGAAAAACTGTTTTTT.

V and J are TRBV19 and TRBJ2-3; D uncertain. The CDR3 runs 13 residues. CDR1 and CDR2 (germline): LNHDA, SQIVND (reference sequence). Trimming stripped 4 bases from V and 2 bases from J, with 7 bases between. CDR3 region: CASSRPPTDTQYF. DNA of the CDR3: TGTGCCAGTAGTAGGCCTCCCACAGATACGCAGTATTTT.

The chain links TRBV30 to TRBJ2-7; a possible D gene is TRBD2 (6 bases). Trimming left V 5 bases short and J 0 bases short, with 20 bases between. Looked up from germline, CDR1 is GTSNPN and CDR2 is SVGIG (reference sequence). The CDR3 spans 16 residues. CDR3 sequence reads: CAWGRAWGDGSYEQYF. Written as DNA, the CDR3 is TGTGCCTGGGGAAGGGCGTGGGGGGACGGCTCCTACGAGCAGTACTTC. The full variable domain, rest sourced from reference TRBV30 and TRBJ2-7, is SQTIHQWPATLVQPVGSPLSLECTVEGTSNPNLYWYRQAAGRGLQLLFYSVGIGQISSEVPQNLSASRPQDRQFILSSKKLLLSDSGFYLCAWGRAWGDGSYEQYFGPGTRLTVT.

The chain is built from TRBV6-5 and TRBJ2-3, with 8 nucleotides matching TRBD2. Trimming removed 6 bases from V and 4 bases from J; junction bases left unmatched: 9. Germline values: CDR1 MNHEY, CDR2 SVGAGI. This CDR3 has 15 residues. CDR3 in DNA: TGTGCCAGCAGACGTACTAGCGGCCGGCCAGATACGCAGTATTTT. Translation: CASRRTSGRPDTQYF.

The genes are TRBV30 and TRBJ1-6; no clear D gene. CDR1 is GTSNPN and CDR2 is SVGIG in the germline V gene (reference sequence). Trimming cost V 0 bases and J 10 bases, with 28 bases left between them. This CDR3 spans 19 amino acids. The CDR3 protein is CAWSVLRVYPTPDLSPLHF. As DNA, the CDR3 is TGTGCCTGGAGTGTACTCCGGGTCTACCCTACCCCAGACCTATCACCCCTCCACTTT.

This rearrangement joins TRBV11-2 to TRBJ1-1; 7 positions match TRBD1. The V and J ends lost 1 base and 1 base, in that order; junction bases with no gene match: 3. The germline gives CDR1 SGHAT, CDR2 FQNNGV. The CDR3 has 15 amino acids. In DNA form, the CDR3 reads TGTGCCAGCAGCTTAGTACGACAGGGGAACACTGAAGCTTTCTTT. This translates into CASSLVRQGNTEAFF.

The V call is TRBV6-5, the J call TRBJ2-3, with 7 nucleotides matching TRBD1. This CDR3 spans 14 amino acids. From germline, CDR1 is MNHEY and CDR2 SVGAGI. The V segment lost 8 bases and the J segment 4 bases; nucleotides outside the gene matches: 9. CDR3 sequence reads: CASSQGVWADTQYF. The CDR3, as DNA: TGTGCCAGCTCTCAGGGGGTATGGGCAGATACGCAGTATTTT.

The chain is built from TRBV5-6 and TRBJ2-2; D not certain. Trimming removed 1 base from V and 6 bases from J, with 7 bases in between. Germline V gene sequence: CDR1 SGHDT, CDR2 YYEEEE. The CDR3 consists of 13 residues. Here the CDR3 DNA reads TGTGCCAGCAGCTTGCAGGACCCCGGGGAGCTGTTTTTT. Amino acids: CASSLQDPGELFF. Variable domain in full (rest from reference TRBV5-6 and TRBJ2-2): DAGVTQSPTHLIKTRGQQVTLRCSPKSGHDTVSWYQQALGQGPQFIFQYYEEEERQRGNFPDRFSGHQFPNYSSELNVNALLLGDSALYLCASSLQDPGELFFGEGSRLTVL.

The chain couples TRBV27 to TRBJ1-6; 8 positions agree with TRBD1. Per the germline V gene, CDR1 is MNHEY and CDR2 is SMNVEV (reference sequence). CDR3 size: 18 residues. Trimming took 0 bases from V and 7 from J; bases not matched to a gene: 11. The CDR3 DNA sequence: TGTGCCAGCAGTTTATCAGTCTTCGGGGACAGGCAGAATTCACCCCTCCACTTT. Protein: CASSLSVFGDRQNSPLHF.

The chain uses TRBV5-4 and TRBJ1-4; unclear D gene. The length of the CDR3 is 14 residues. Germline CDR1 SGHNT, CDR2 YYREEE (reference sequence). Between the trimmed V and J ends, which lost 0 bases and 7 bases, there was a span of 10 bases. DNA of the CDR3: TGTGCCAGCAGCTTGGAGGGTAGCGCTGAAAAACTGTTTTTT. It encodes CASSLEGSAEKLFF.

The rearrangement uses TRBV5-1 and TRBJ1-6; the D is unclear. CDR3 length: 15 amino acids. CDR1 is SGHRS and CDR2 is YFSETQ in the germline V gene. With 0 bases removed from V and 7 bases from J, the gap between germline ends came to 11 bases. The CDR3 coding sequence is TGCGCCAGCAGCTTGGAGGTGGTAGGGAATTCACCCCTCCACTTT. It is translated as CASSLEVVGNSPLHF.

V usage is TRBV4-1 and J usage is TRBJ2-3; D remains unclear. The V end lost 1 base, the J end lost 5 bases, and 4 bases lay between the germline ends. The CDR3 extends over 12 amino acids. Germline V lookup: CDR1 MGHRA, CDR2 YSYEKL. The CDR3 DNA follows: TGCGCCAGCAGCCAAGCATTAGATACGCAGTATTTT. Amino acid sequence: CASSQALDTQYF.

This clone was observed a handful of times. The rearrangement uses TRBV20-1 and TRBJ1-5; weak D call: TRBD1 (5 bases). V lost 3 bases and J 2 bases, leaving 14 bases between the germline ends. The CDR3 spans 15 residues. From germline, CDR1 is DFQATT and CDR2 SNEGSKA (reference sequence). For the CDR3, the DNA is TGCAGTGCTAGTTGGGCGGGGGAAGGCAATCAGCCCCAGCATTTT. This codes for CSASWAGEGNQPQHF.

V is TRBV19 and J is TRBJ2-1, with D possibly matching TRBD2 (5 bases). V shed 4 bases and J shed 9 bases, with 16 bases lying between them. Germline lookup yields CDR1 LNHDA and CDR2 SQIVND (reference sequence). The CDR3 spans 14 residues. CDR3 loop: CASSTARFAGEQFF. DNA of the CDR3: TGTGCCAGTAGTACAGCCCGCTTCGCGGGTGAGCAGTTCTTC.

This chain joins TRBV30 and TRBJ2-3; TRBD2 might be the D (6 bases). V gave up 3 bases and J gave up 0 bases, with 25 bases separating them. The CDR3 sequence is 19 residues long. The germline V gene encodes CDR1 GTSNPN and CDR2 SVGIG (reference sequence). CDR3 residues: CAWRGGSGMSLTSTDTQYF. CDR3 DNA: TGTGCCTGGAGGGGAGGTAGCGGCATGTCCCTGACTAGCACAGATACGCAGTATTTT.

The chain combines TRBV9 with TRBJ1-2; a weak D match, TRBD1 (6 bases). Deletions cut 3 bases from V and 8 bases from J, with 11 bases between. Per germline, CDR1 SGDLS and CDR2 YYNGEE. The CDR3 runs to 12 residues. The CDR3 region is CASSGYRVGYTF. For the CDR3, the DNA is TGTGCCAGCAGCGGATACAGGGTCGGCTACACCTTC.

V gene TRBV10-3 combines with J gene TRBJ1-1; perhaps TRBD1 as D (6 bases). In germline, CDR1 is ENHRY, CDR2 SYGVKD. The CDR3 is made up of 13 amino acids. Trimming cost V 9 bases and J 0 bases, with 11 bases left between them. As DNA, the CDR3 is TGTGCCATTGAGGCAGGGGTGAACACTGAAGCTTTCTTT. Amino acid sequence: CAIEAGVNTEAFF.

The chain recombines TRBV15 with TRBJ2-7; possibly TRBD1 for D (5 bases). Germline V CDR1 and CDR2: LNHNV, YYDKDF (reference sequence). The V gene lost 8 bases and the J gene lost 5 bases, with 19 bases spanning the gap. The CDR3 length is 14 residues. CDR3 residues: CATGPVQEPHEQYF. The DNA for the CDR3 is TGTGCCACCGGCCCGGTACAGGAGCCCCACGAGCAGTACTTC.

The chain couples TRBV4-1 to TRBJ1-1; no clear D gene. V gave up 0 bases and J gave up 3 bases, with 5 bases separating them. Looked up from germline, CDR1 is MGHRA and CDR2 is YSYEKL. The length of the CDR3 is 13 residues. CDR3 DNA: TGCGCCAGCAGCCAAGATAAGGACACTGAAGCTTTCTTT. Its protein product is CASSQDKDTEAFF.

V gene TRBV19 combines with J gene TRBJ1-2, with D perhaps matching TRBD1 (5 bases). CDR3 length: 13 amino acids. V lost 11 bases and J 4 bases, leaving 17 bases between the germline ends. Germline CDR1 LNHDA, CDR2 SQIVND (reference sequence). For the CDR3, the DNA is TGTGCCGGGAGAGGGGAGGGGAGCTATGGCTACACCTTC. This gives the protein CAGRGEGSYGYTF. The full variable domain, in which reference TRBV19 and TRBJ1-2 provide the parts outside the CDR3, is DGGITQSPKYLFRKEGQNVTLSCEQNLNHDAMYWYRQDPGQGLRLIYYSQIVNDFQKGDIAEGYSVSREKKESFPLTVTSAQKNPTAFYLCAGRGEGSYGYTFGSGTRLTVV.

This rearrangement joins TRBV30 to TRBJ2-3; 7 nucleotides match TRBD1. The germline CDR1 and CDR2 sequences are GTSNPN and SVGIG (reference sequence). Germline trimming cut 4 bases from V and 1 base from J; bases unmatched to any gene: 5. This CDR3 comprises 14 residues. CDR3 in amino acids: CAWIGGLGTDTQYF. The CDR3 region has the DNA TGTGCCTGGATAGGGGGCCTAGGCACAGATACGCAGTATTTT.

In its sample, this clone was seen once. The chain uses TRBV28 and TRBJ2-2; 7 nucleotides match TRBD1. With V trimmed by 7 bases and J by 2 bases, 16 bases remained unmatched. Germline V gives CDR1 MDHEN, CDR2 SYDVKM. The CDR3 sequence is 18 residues long. Here the CDR3 reads CASTTLQGRVGNTGELFF. DNA for the CDR3: TGTGCCAGCACGACCCTACAGGGGCGGGTTGGCAACACCGGGGAGCTGTTTTTT.

This rearrangement joins TRBV28 to TRBJ1-1, with D possibly matching TRBD1 (6 bases). CDR3 length: 11 amino acids. V gave up 3 bases and J gave up 10 bases, with 9 bases separating them. CDR1 is MDHEN, CDR2 SYDVKM, per germline. The CDR3 is CASSFRGRAFF. The DNA for the CDR3 is TGTGCCAGCAGTTTCAGGGGTCGAGCTTTCTTT.

A single count supports this clone. V gene TRBV11-2 combines with J gene TRBJ2-3; 12 nucleotides line up with TRBD2. The trim removed 3 bases at V and 4 bases at J, leaving 14 bases unmatched. Per the germline V gene, CDR1 is SGHAT and CDR2 is FQNNGV. The CDR3 loop spans 19 amino acids. CDR3 protein: CASSFRPPLAGGSSDTQYF. For the CDR3, the DNA is TGTGCCAGCAGCTTCCGCCCCCCGCTAGCGGGGGGGAGTTCAGATACGCAGTATTTT.

In its sample, this clone was seen a few times. The rearrangement links TRBV7-9 to TRBJ1-3; 7 nucleotides line up with TRBD1. The CDR3 is made up of 17 amino acids. V was pared by 5 bases and J by 0 bases, with 10 bases of the junction left unmatched. The V gene's germline CDR1 is SEHNR and CDR2 FQNEAQ (reference sequence). The CDR3 nucleotides are TGTGCCAGCAGCGTGGGACAGCAATTACTCTCTGGAAACACCATATATTTT. Amino acid sequence: CASSVGQQLLSGNTIYF.

The rearrangement uses TRBV28 and TRBJ2-1; the D gene could be TRBD1 or TRBD2 (6 bases each). Looked up from germline, CDR1 is MDHEN and CDR2 is SYDVKM. V was clipped by 7 bases and J by 2 bases, with 21 bases between them. The CDR3 covers 17 residues. CDR3 DNA: TGTGCCAGCAAGGTGGGGGCGCGGAGGGGAGCCTACAATGAGCAGTTCTTC. This codes for CASKVGARRGAYNEQFF.

This clone was observed a handful of times. The rearrangement joins TRBV3-1 (or the pseudogene TRBV3-2) to TRBJ2-1; TRBD2 matches 15 bases. The CDR3 has 16 amino acids. V shed 4 bases and J 8 bases; nucleotides not matched to a gene: 6. CDR1 is LGHDT, CDR2 YNNKEL, per germline (reference sequence). The CDR3 region is CASSLYGTSGRYEQFF. CDR3 in DNA: TGTGCCAGCAGCCTATACGGGACTAGCGGGAGGTATGAGCAGTTCTTC.

V is TRBV5-6 and J is TRBJ1-5; D remains ambiguous. Germline values: CDR1 SGHDT, CDR2 YYEEEE. The CDR3 sequence is 14 residues long. V dropped 1 base and J dropped 0 bases, with 5 bases sitting between them. The CDR3 DNA sequence: TGTGCCAGCAGCTTGAAACTTAGCAATCAGCCCCAGCATTTT. Protein: CASSLKLSNQPQHF. The full variable domain, in which reference TRBV5-6 and TRBJ1-5 provide the parts outside the CDR3, is DAGVTQSPTHLIKTRGQQVTLRCSPKSGHDTVSWYQQALGQGPQFIFQYYEEEERQRGNFPDRFSGHQFPNYSSELNVNALLLGDSALYLCASSLKLSNQPQHFGDGTRLSIL.

The chain uses TRBV7-2 and TRBJ2-7; TRBD2 might be the D (6 bases). Germline values: CDR1 SGHTA, CDR2 FQGNSA. The CDR3 has 14 residues. V shed 8 bases and J shed 3 bases, with 17 bases lying between them. CDR3 sequence reads: CASGEGNGGYEQYF. The CDR3 region has the DNA TGTGCCAGCGGCGAGGGGAACGGGGGCTACGAGCAGTACTTC.

V gene TRBV7-2 combines with J gene TRBJ2-1; a possible D gene is TRBD2 (6 bases). Trimming pared 1 base from V and 10 bases from J, leaving 17 bases between. The CDR3 runs to 15 residues. Looked up from germline, CDR1 is SGHTA and CDR2 is FQGNSA. CDR3 protein: CASSLVGIGTGEQFF. Written as DNA, the CDR3 is TGTGCCAGCAGCTTAGTCGGGATCGGGACTGGCGAGCAGTTCTTC.

This clone has only a few counts. This chain joins TRBV20-1 and TRBJ2-7; D uncertain. Germline V lookup: CDR1 DFQATT, CDR2 SNEGSKA (reference sequence). Trimming took 3 bases from V and 3 from J, leaving 15 bases between them. There are 14 residues in the CDR3. The CDR3 DNA is TGCAGTGCTAGTTCCCGCCTGTCGGGCTACGAGCAGTACTTC. It translates to CSASSRLSGYEQYF.